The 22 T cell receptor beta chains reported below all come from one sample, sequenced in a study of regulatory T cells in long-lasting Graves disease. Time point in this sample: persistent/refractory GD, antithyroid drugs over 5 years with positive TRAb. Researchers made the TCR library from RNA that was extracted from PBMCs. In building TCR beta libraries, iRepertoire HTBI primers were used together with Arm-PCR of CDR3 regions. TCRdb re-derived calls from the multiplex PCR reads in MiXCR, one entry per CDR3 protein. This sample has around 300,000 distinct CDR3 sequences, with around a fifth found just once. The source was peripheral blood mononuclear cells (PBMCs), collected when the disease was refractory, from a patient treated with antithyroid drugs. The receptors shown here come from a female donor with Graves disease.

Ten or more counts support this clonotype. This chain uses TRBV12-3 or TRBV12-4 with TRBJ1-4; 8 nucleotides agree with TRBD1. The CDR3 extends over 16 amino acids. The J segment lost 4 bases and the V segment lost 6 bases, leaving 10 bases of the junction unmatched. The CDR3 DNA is TGTGCCAGCAGACTACCCGACAGGGGACATAATGAAAAACTGTTTTTT. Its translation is CASRLPDRGHNEKLFF.

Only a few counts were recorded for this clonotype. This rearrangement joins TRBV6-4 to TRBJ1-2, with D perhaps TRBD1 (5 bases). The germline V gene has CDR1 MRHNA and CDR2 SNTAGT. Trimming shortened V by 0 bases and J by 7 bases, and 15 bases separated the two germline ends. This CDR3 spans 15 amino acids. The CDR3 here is CASSDSNGGGSGYTF. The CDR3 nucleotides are TGTGCCAGCAGTGACTCGAATGGGGGAGGGTCTGGCTACACCTTC.

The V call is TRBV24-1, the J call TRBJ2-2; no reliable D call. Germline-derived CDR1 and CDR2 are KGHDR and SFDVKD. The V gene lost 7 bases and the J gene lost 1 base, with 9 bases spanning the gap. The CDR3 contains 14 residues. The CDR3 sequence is CATRVAQNTGELFF. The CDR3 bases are TGTGCCACCAGGGTCGCTCAGAACACCGGGGAGCTGTTTTTT.

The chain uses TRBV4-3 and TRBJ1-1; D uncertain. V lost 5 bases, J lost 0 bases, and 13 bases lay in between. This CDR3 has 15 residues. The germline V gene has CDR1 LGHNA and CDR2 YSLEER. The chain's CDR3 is CASSGEAWMNTEAFF. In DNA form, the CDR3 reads TGCGCCAGCAGCGGGGAAGCCTGGATGAACACTGAAGCTTTCTTT.

In DNA, the CDR3 is TGTGCCACTGGGAGGGACAGGGGTTACGAGCAGTACTTC. It yields the protein CATGRDRGYEQYF. The rearrangement uses TRBV15 and TRBJ2-7, with 10 nucleotides matching TRBD1. The germline CDR1 and CDR2 sequences are LNHNV and YYDKDF (reference sequence). The junction had 6 bases not matched to a gene; V was cut back by 9 bases and J by 4 bases. The CDR3 is 13 amino acids. Complete variable domain (other parts from reference TRBV15 and TRBJ2-7): DAMVIQNPRYQVTQFGKPVTLSCSQTLNHNVMYWYQQKSSQAPKLLFHYYDKDFNNEADTPDNFQSRRPNTSFCFLDIRSPGLGDTAMYLCATGRDRGYEQYFGPGTRLTVT.

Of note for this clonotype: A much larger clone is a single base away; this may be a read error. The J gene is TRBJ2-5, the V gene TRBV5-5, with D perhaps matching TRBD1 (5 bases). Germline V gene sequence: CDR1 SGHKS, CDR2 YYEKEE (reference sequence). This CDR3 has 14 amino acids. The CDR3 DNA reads TGCGCCAGCAGCCCCCAGGCAGGGCTGGAGACCCAGTACTTC. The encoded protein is CASSPQAGLETQYF. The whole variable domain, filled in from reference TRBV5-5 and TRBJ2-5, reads DAGVTQSPTHLIKTRGQQVTLRCSPISGHKSVSWYQQVLGQGPQFIFQYYEKEERGRGNFPDRFSARQFPNYSSELNVNALLLGDSALYLCASSPQAGLETQYFGPGTRLLVL.

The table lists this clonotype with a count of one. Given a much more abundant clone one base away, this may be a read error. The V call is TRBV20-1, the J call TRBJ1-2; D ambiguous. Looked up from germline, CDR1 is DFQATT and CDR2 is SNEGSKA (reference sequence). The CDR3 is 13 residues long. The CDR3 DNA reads TGCGGTGCTAGAGATCGGGGAGGCTATGGCTACACCTTC. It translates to CGARDRGGYGYTF.

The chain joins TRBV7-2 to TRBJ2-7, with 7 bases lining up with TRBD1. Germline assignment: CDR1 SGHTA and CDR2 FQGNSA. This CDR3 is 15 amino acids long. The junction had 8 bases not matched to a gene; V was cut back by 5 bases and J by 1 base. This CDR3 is CASSVTGGQSYEQYF. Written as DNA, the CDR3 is TGTGCCAGCAGCGTGACTGGGGGACAGTCCTACGAGCAGTACTTC.

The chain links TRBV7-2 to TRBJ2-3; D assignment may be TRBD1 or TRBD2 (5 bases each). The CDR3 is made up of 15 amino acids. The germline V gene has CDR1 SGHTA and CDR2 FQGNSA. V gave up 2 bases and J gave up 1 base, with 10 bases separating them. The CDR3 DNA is TGTGCCAGCAGCTTATGGGGGAAGGGCACAGATACGCAGTATTTT. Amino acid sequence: CASSLWGKGTDTQYF.

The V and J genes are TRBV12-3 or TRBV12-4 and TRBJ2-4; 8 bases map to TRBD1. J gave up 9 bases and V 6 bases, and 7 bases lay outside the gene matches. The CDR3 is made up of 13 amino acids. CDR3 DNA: TGTGCCAGCAGCCCCAGACAGGGGTTCATTCAGTACTTC. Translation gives CASSPRQGFIQYF.

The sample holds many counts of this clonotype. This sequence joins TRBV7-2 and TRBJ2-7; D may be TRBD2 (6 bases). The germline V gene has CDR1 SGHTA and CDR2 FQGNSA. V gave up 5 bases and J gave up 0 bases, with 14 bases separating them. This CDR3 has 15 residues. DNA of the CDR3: TGTGCCAGCAGCCCTCGGGAGCACAACTCCTACGAGCAGTACTTC. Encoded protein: CASSPREHNSYEQYF.

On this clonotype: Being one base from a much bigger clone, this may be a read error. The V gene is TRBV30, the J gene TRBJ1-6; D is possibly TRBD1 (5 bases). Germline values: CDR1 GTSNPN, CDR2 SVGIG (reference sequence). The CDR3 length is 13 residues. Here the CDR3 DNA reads TGTGCCTGGCATCAGAGGGGTAATTCATCCCTCCACTTT. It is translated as CAWHQRGNSSLHF.

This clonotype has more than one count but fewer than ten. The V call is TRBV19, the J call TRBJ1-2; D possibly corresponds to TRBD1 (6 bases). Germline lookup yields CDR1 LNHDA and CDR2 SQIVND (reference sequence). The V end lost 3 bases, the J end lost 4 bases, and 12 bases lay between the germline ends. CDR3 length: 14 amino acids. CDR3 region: CASSIQQGGYGYTF. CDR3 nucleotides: TGTGCCAGTAGTATTCAACAGGGAGGCTATGGCTACACCTTC.

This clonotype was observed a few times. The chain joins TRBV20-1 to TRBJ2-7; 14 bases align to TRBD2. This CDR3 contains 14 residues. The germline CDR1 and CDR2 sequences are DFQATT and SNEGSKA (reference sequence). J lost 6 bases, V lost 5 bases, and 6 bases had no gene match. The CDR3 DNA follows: TGCAGTGCTCGCGGACTAGCGGGAGGAGGCGAGCAGTACTTC. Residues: CSARGLAGGGEQYF.

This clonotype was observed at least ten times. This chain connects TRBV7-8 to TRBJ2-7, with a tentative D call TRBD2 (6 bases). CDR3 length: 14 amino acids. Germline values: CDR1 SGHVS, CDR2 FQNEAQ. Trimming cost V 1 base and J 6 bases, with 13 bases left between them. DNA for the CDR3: TGTGCCAGCAGCTTAGTTGGAGGGCCGGGCGAGCAGTACTTC. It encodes CASSLVGGPGEQYF. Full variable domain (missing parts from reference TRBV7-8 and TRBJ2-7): GAGVSQSPRYKVAKRGQDVALRCDPISGHVSLFWYQQALGQGPEFLTYFQNEAQLDKSGLPSDRFFAERPEGSVSTLKIQRTQQEDSAVYLCASSLVGGPGEQYFGPGTRLTVT.

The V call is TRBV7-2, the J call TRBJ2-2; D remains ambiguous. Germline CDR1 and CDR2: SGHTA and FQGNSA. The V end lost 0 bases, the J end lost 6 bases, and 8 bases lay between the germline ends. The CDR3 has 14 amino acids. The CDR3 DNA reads TGTGCCAGCAGCTTAGCCCTAAGTTCCGGGGAGCTGTTTTTT. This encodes CASSLALSSGELFF.

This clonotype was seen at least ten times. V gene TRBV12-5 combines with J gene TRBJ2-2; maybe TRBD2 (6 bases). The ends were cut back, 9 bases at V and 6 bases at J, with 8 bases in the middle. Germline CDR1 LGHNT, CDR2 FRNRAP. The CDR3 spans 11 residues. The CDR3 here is CASGGPGELFF. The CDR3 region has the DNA TGTGCTAGCGGAGGGCCCGGGGAGCTGTTTTTT.

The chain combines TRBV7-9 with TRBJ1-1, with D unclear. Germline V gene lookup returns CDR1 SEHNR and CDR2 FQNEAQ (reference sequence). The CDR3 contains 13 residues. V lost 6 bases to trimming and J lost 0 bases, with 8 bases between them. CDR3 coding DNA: TGTGCCAGCAGGCTTTTAGTGAACACTGAAGCTTTCTTT. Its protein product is CASRLLVNTEAFF.

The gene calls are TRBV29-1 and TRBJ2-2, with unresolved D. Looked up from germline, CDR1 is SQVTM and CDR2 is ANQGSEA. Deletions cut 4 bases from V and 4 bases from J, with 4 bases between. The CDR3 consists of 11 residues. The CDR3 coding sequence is TGCAGCGTTGGGAGCACCGGGGAGCTGTTTTTT. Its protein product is CSVGSTGELFF.

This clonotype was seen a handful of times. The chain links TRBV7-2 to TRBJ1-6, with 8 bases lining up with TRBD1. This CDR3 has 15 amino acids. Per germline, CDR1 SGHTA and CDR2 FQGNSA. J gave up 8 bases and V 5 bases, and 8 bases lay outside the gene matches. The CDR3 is CASSLRGTGDSPLHF. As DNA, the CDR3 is TGTGCCAGCAGCCTACGGGGGACAGGTGATTCACCCCTCCACTTT.

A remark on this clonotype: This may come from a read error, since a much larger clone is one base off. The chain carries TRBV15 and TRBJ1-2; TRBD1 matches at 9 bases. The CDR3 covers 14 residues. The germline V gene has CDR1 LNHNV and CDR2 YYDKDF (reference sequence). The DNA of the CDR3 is TGTGCCACCAGCAGGGACAGGGGAGACTATGGCTGCACCTTC. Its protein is CATSRDRGDYGCTF.

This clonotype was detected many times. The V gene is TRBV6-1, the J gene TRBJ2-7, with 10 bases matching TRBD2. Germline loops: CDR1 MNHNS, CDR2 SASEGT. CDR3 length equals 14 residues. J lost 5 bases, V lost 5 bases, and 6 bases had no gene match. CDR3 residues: CASSLAGDGDEQYF. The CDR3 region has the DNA TGTGCCAGCAGTCTAGCGGGAGATGGAGACGAGCAGTACTTC.